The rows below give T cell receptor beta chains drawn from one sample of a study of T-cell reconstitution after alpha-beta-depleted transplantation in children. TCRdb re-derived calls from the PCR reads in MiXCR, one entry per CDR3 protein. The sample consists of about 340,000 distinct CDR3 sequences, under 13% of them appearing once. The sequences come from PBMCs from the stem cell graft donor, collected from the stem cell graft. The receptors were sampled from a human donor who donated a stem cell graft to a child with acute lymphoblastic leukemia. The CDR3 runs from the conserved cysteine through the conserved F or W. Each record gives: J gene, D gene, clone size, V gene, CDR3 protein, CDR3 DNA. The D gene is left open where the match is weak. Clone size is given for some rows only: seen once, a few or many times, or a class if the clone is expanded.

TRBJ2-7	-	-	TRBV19	CASSITGVAYEQYF	TGTGCCAGTAGTATCACGGGAGTAGCCTACGAGCAGTACTTC
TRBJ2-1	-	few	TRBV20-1	CSASRPGNYNEQFF	TGCAGTGCGAGCCGCCCTGGGAATTACAATGAGCAGTTCTTC
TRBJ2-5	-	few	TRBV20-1	CSARVGQETQYF	TGCAGTGCTAGAGTGGGCCAAGAGACCCAGTACTTC
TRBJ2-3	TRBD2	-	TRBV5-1	CASSFLAESTDTQYF	TGCGCCAGCAGCTTCCTAGCGGAGAGCACAGATACGCAGTATTTT
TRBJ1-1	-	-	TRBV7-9	CASSLRPTGLNTEAFF	TGTGCCAGCAGCTTAAGGCCTACTGGACTGAACACTGAAGCTTTCTTT
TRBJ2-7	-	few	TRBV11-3	CASSLGFRADEQYF	TGTGCCAGCAGCTTAGGGTTTAGGGCCGACGAGCAGTACTTC
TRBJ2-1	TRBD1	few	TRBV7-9	CASSLGQGAQGEQFF	TGTGCCAGCAGCCTCGGACAGGGGGCGCAGGGTGAGCAGTTCTTC
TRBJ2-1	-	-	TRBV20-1	CSATARASPSSEQFF	TGCAGTGCTACTGCCCGGGCCTCCCCATCTAGTGAGCAGTTCTTC
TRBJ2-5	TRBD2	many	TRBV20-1	CSARLAGTQETQYF	TGCAGTGCTCGACTAGCGGGGACGCAAGAGACCCAGTACTTC
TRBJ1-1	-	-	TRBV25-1	CASSEVRGMNTEAFF	TGTGCCAGCAGTGAGGTGAGGGGAATGAACACTGAAGCTTTCTTT
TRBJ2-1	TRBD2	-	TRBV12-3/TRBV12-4	CASRSGTSAYNEQFF	TGTGCCAGCAGATCCGGGACTAGCGCCTACAATGAGCAGTTCTTC
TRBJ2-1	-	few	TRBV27	CASRTTGSYNEQFF	TGTGCCAGCAGAACCACAGGGTCCTACAATGAGCAGTTCTTC
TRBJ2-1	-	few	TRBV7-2	CASSSGKGPSRQFF	TGTGCCAGCAGCTCCGGGAAAGGTCCCTCGCGGCAGTTCTTC
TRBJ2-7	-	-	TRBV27	CASSLSVGVPPYEQYF	TGTGCCAGCAGTTTATCGGTGGGAGTCCCTCCTTACGAGCAGTACTTC
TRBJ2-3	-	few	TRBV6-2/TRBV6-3	CASGEDTDTQYF	TGTGCCAGCGGAGAAGACACAGATACGCAGTATTTT
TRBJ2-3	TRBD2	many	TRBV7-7	CASSPTLAETDTQYF	TGTGCTAGCAGCCCAACCCTAGCGGAGACAGATACGCAGTATTTT
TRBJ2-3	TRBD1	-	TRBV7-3	CASSLSQGADTQYF	TGTGCCAGCAGCTTAAGTCAGGGGGCGGATACGCAGTATTTT
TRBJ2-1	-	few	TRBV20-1	CSARVLGNEQFF	TGCAGTGCTAGAGTCCTAGGCAATGAGCAGTTCTTC
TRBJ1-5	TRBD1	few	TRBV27	CASGTEGNQPQHF	TGTGCCAGCGGGACAGAAGGCAATCAGCCCCAGCATTTT
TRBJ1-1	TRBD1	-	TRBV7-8	CASSRATGGHLGTEAFF	TGTGCCAGCAGCCGAGCGACAGGGGGCCATTTAGGCACTGAAGCTTTCTTT
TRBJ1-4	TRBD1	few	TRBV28	CAVSRDRDSTNEKLFF	TGTGCCGTTTCCCGGGACAGGGATTCAACTAATGAAAAACTGTTTTTT
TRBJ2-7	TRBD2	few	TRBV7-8	CASSPGLAGGGEQYF	TGTGCCAGCAGCCCGGGACTAGCGGGAGGGGGAGAGCAGTACTTC
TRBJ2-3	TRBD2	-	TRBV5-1	CASSLESSGSVFADTQYF	TGCGCCAGCAGCTTGGAGTCTAGCGGGAGTGTATTTGCAGATACGCAGTATTTT
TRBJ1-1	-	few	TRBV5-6	CASSSYSGENTEAFF	TGTGCCAGCAGCTCATACTCGGGGGAGAACACTGAAGCTTTCTTT
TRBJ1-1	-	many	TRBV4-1	CASSQDRNKLNTEAFF	TGCGCCAGCAGCCAAGATAGAAACAAACTGAACACTGAAGCTTTCTTT
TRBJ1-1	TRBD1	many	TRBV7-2	CASSRDRRAEAFF	TGTGCCAGCAGCCGGGACAGGCGGGCTGAAGCTTTCTTT
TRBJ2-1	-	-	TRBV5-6	CASARVANIYNEQFF	TGTGCCAGCGCCAGGGTGGCGAACATTTACAATGAGCAGTTCTTC
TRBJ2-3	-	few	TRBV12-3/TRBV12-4	CASSFTPDTQYF	TGTGCCAGCAGTTTCACCCCCGATACGCAGTATTTT
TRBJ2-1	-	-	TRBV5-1	CASSPQDSSYNEQFF	TGCGCCAGCAGCCCTCAGGACAGCTCCTACAATGAGCAGTTCTTC
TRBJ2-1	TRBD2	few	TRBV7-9	CASSPPDAGTSLFF	TGTGCCAGCAGCCCGCCAGATGCGGGGACTAGCCTGTTCTTC
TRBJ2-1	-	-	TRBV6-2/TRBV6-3	CASSYSSARGDNEQFF	TGTGCCAGCAGTTACTCGTCGGCCCGCGGGGACAATGAGCAGTTCTTC